Detailed here is one T cell receptor (beta chain). As yet, its antigen is unknown. Here immunoSEQ multiplex PCR was the method, and the copy in TCRdb shows in-frame clones only, minus some. The sample yields approximately 19,000 clones, around 89% seen once. The CDR3 runs to 13 residues. CDR1 is SGHRS and CDR2 is YFSETQ in the germline V gene. V dropped 4 bases and J dropped 3 bases, with 11 bases sitting between them. These data originate in a study of OX40 agonist ivuxolimab in advanced cancers. Notes on the study in general: There were, on average, more expanded clones in CD8+ T cells than in CD4+. Both blood CD4+ and CD8+ T cells showed clonal growth by week 6 at 0.1 to 3.0 mg/kg.

The source of this sequence is an adult with an advanced solid tumor such as melanoma, head and neck, liver or kidney cancer. The chain has TRBV5-1 and TRBJ2-7, with D tentatively TRBD1 (6 bases). The sequences come from CD4+ or CD8+ T cells sorted from blood, collected in a trial of the OX40 agonist ivuxolimab. CDR3 loop: CASSLGQLYEQYF. The CDR3 bases are TGCGCCAGCAGCCTGGGACAACTCTACGAGCAGTACTTC.